The 9 T cell receptor beta chains reported below all come from one sample, sequenced in a study of Ad26.COV2.S vaccination and SARS-CoV-2 variants. As for treatment: about 20 received Ad26.COV2.S at low or high dose, single or two shots; about 5 received placebo; per-sample allocation not given. Samples analyzed were those drawn on day 63 after the first vaccine or placebo injection. Data came from immunoSEQ multiplex PCR; TCRdb stores just in-frame clones and leaves some out. The top ten hold 1.9% of the sample, which has more than 300,000 clones, around 84% seen once. The starting material was peripheral blood, obtained in a trial of Ad26.COV2.S vaccine versus placebo. The source is a person aged 18 to 65 who received the Ad26.COV2.S COVID-19 vaccine or a placebo.

J is TRBJ2-3 and V is TRBV5-6; D gene unclear. This CDR3 has 12 amino acids. V gave up 4 bases and J gave up 2 bases, with 5 bases separating them. Germline loops: CDR1 SGHDT, CDR2 YYEEEE. The CDR3 here is CASSRPTDTQYF. The CDR3 nucleotides are TGTGCCAGCAGCAGACCCACAGATACGCAGTATTTT.

The J gene is TRBJ2-2, the V gene TRBV12-3 or TRBV12-4, with D maybe TRBD2 (5 bases). The ends were cut back, 7 bases at V and 5 bases at J, with 11 bases in the middle. CDR3 length equals 13 residues. The CDR3 sequence is CASNLRETGELFF. CDR3 nucleotides: TGTGCCAGCAACCTAAGGGAGACCGGGGAGCTGTTTTTT.

The chain has TRBV27 and TRBJ1-6; D is uncertain. Trimming removed 5 bases at V and 0 bases at J, with 8 bases between. The CDR3 covers 15 residues. The V gene's germline CDR1 is MNHEY and CDR2 SMNVEV (reference sequence). As DNA, the CDR3 is TGTGCCAGCAGTCACCAGAGCTCCTATAATTCACCCCTCCACTTT. Amino acids: CASSHQSSYNSPLHF.

The V call is TRBV9, the J call TRBJ2-5; D unresolved. CDR1 SGDLS and CDR2 YYNGEE come from the germline V gene. The V and J ends lost 0 bases and 5 bases respectively, with 14 bases between them. This CDR3 is 15 amino acids long. In DNA, the CDR3 is TGTGCCAGCAGCGTAGCCCCAGGTACGGTGGAGACCCAGTACTTC. It codes for CASSVAPGTVETQYF.

The chain employs TRBV6-1 and TRBJ1-6, with D maybe TRBD1 (5 bases). V gave up 2 bases and J gave up 6 bases, with 8 bases separating them. The CDR3 spans 14 residues. Germline-derived CDR1 and CDR2 are MNHNS and SASEGT. The CDR3 region is CASSEWGFNSPLHF. For the CDR3, the DNA is TGTGCCAGCAGTGAATGGGGCTTTAATTCACCCCTCCACTTT.

V and J are TRBV19 and TRBJ2-2; TRBD2 aligns across 7 bases. In germline, CDR1 is LNHDA, CDR2 SQIVND (reference sequence). This CDR3 comprises 16 residues. The V segment lost 3 bases and the J segment 5 bases; nucleotides outside the gene matches: 9. CDR3: CASSIPAGGTTGELFF. The CDR3 coding sequence is TGTGCCAGTAGTATCCCAGCCGGGGGGACGACCGGGGAGCTGTTTTTT.

Written as DNA, the CDR3 is TGTGCCAGCAGCTCAAAACGACAGGGGATTTACACCGGGGAGCTGTTTTTT. It translates to CASSSKRQGIYTGELFF. The rearrangement links TRBV7-2 to TRBJ2-2; 8 bases match TRBD1. The V and J ends lost 4 bases and 3 bases, in that order; junction bases with no gene match: 10. CDR1 and CDR2 (germline): SGHTA, FQGNSA. This CDR3 comprises 17 residues. Combining the CDR3 with reference TRBV7-2 and TRBJ2-2 gives the whole variable domain GAGVSQSPSNKVTEKGKDVELRCDPISGHTALYWYRQSLGQGLEFLIYFQGNSAPDKSGLPSDRFSAERTGGSVSTLTIQRTQQEDSAVYLCASSSKRQGIYTGELFFGEGSRLTVL.

V is TRBV7-2 and J is TRBJ2-7, with 12 bases that match TRBD2. V dropped 1 base and J dropped 3; count of bases not matched to a gene: 1. CDR3 length equals 15 residues. CDR1 is SGHTA, CDR2 FQGNSA, per germline. CDR3 protein: CASSLGLAGVYEQYF. For the CDR3, the DNA is TGTGCCAGCAGCTTAGGACTAGCGGGGGTCTACGAGCAGTACTTC.

V usage is TRBV30 and J usage is TRBJ1-3, with TRBD1 identical over 8 bases. With 8 bases clipped from V and 4 bases from J, the junction kept 10 bases outside the gene matches. From germline, CDR1 is GTSNPN and CDR2 SVGIG (reference sequence). CDR3 length equals 14 residues. CDR3 amino acids: CARDTGGRGNTIYF. The CDR3 nucleotides read TGTGCCCGGGACACAGGGGGGCGGGGAAACACCATATATTTT.